These T cell receptor beta chains were read from a single sample in a study of T cells in Graves' hyperthyroidism and ophthalmopathy. TCRdb re-called the multiplex PCR reads through MiXCR, storing one row per CDR3 protein. The sample holds around 480,000 distinct CDR3 sequences, around an eighth seen once. The sample taken for sequencing was blood. These receptor sequences come from a woman between 18 and 29 years old with Graves' hyperthyroidism. The CDR3 runs from the conserved cysteine through the conserved F or W. The D gene is left open where the match is weak. Some rows mark clone size as missing; the rest say once, few, many or name a class of expanded clone.

>-|TRBJ2-3|TRBV7-7|few
CASSLTGLDTDTQYF
TGTGCCAGCAGTTTAACGGGACTCGACACAGATACGCAGTATTTT
>-|TRBJ1-5|TRBV6-2/TRBV6-3|-
CASSYSVTSYQPQHF
TGTGCCAGCAGTTACTCCGTAACAAGTTATCAGCCCCAGCATTTT
>-|TRBJ1-2|TRBV7-9|-
CASSLGGVSGYGYTF
TGTGCCAGCAGCTTAGGAGGGGTTTCGGGATACGGCTACACCTTC
>TRBD1|TRBJ1-5|TRBV5-1|many
CASSYGQGGQPQHF
TGCGCCAGCAGCTACGGACAGGGGGGGCAGCCCCAGCATTTT
>TRBD1|TRBJ2-1|TRBV6-1|many
CASTTGTGDEQFF
TGTGCCAGCACAACCGGGACAGGGGATGAGCAGTTCTTC
>TRBD2|TRBJ2-1|TRBV30|many
CAWSAGLVIYNEQFF
TGTGCCTGGAGTGCGGGACTAGTTATCTACAATGAGCAGTTCTTC
>-|TRBJ1-1|TRBV7-8|-
CASSLHDRLGTEAFF
TGTGCCAGCAGCTTACATGACAGGTTGGGCACTGAAGCTTTCTTT
>-|TRBJ1-1|TRBV11-2|many
CASSPLMGASTEAFF
TGTGCCAGCAGCCCACTAATGGGGGCGAGCACTGAAGCTTTCTTT
>TRBD1|TRBJ2-5|TRBV6-1|-
CASSYLVRQGAQETQYF
TGTGCCAGCAGTTACCTTGTACGACAGGGGGCACAAGAGACCCAGTACTTC
>-|TRBJ1-4|TRBV28|many
CASSLEGRTSSEKLFF
TGTGCCAGCAGTCTCGAGGGGCGGACATCCAGCGAAAAACTGTTTTTT
>TRBD2|TRBJ2-2|TRBV3-1|few
CASRRIAGVNTGELFF
TGTGCCAGCAGACGTATAGCGGGAGTAAACACCGGGGAGCTGTTTTTT
>TRBD2|TRBJ2-4|TRBV28|-
CASRTSGRRQNIQYF
TGTGCCAGCCGGACTAGCGGGAGGCGACAAAACATTCAGTACTTC
>TRBD2|TRBJ2-7|TRBV7-9|many
CASSLDLAGLYEQYF
TGTGCCAGCAGCTTAGACCTAGCGGGACTTTACGAGCAGTACTTC
>TRBD2|TRBJ2-2|TRBV7-2|-
CASSRWTSGTNTGELFF
TGTGCCAGCAGCCGTTGGACTAGCGGGACGAACACCGGGGAGCTGTTTTTT
>TRBD1|TRBJ2-7|TRBV25-1|many
CASSPGQGYEQYF
TGTGCCAGCAGTCCGGGACAGGGATACGAGCAGTACTTC
>-|TRBJ1-2|TRBV20-1|few
CSAMTAFNYGYTF
TGCAGTGCTATGACAGCATTCAACTATGGCTACACCTTC
>TRBD2|TRBJ2-3|TRBV20-1|-
CSASRLAGDPDTQYF
TGCAGTGCAAGTAGGCTAGCGGGAGACCCAGATACGCAGTATTTT
>TRBD1|TRBJ1-2|TRBV19|many
CASSWTGSLGYGYTF
TGTGCCAGTAGTTGGACAGGGAGTCTTGGCTATGGCTACACCTTC
>TRBD2|TRBJ2-5|TRBV7-8|-
CASSLGRRGEGETQYF
TGTGCCAGCAGCTTAGGACGGCGGGGGGAGGGGGAGACCCAGTACTTC
>-|TRBJ2-7|TRBV18|many
CASSPQRRPYEQYF
TGTGCCAGCTCACCACAGCGCAGGCCCTACGAGCAGTACTTC
>TRBD1|TRBJ1-1|TRBV5-8|many
CASSLRTGSVNTEAFF
TGTGCCAGCAGCTTGCGGACAGGGTCGGTGAACACTGAAGCTTTCTTT
>TRBD1|TRBJ1-1|TRBV2|many
CASRGGDSMNTEAFF
TGTGCCAGCAGGGGGGGGGACAGCATGAACACTGAAGCTTTCTTT
>-|TRBJ1-5|TRBV19|many
CASRDTAEQPQHF
TGTGCCAGTAGGGACACGGCGGAGCAGCCCCAGCATTTT
>TRBD1|TRBJ1-1|TRBV7-8|-
CASSRRDRNTEAFF
TGTGCCAGCAGTCGACGGGACAGGAACACTGAAGCTTTCTTT
>TRBD1|TRBJ1-4|TRBV12-5|many
CASGLRGQGATNEKLFF
TGTGCTAGTGGTTTGCGGGGACAGGGGGCAACTAATGAAAAACTGTTTTTT
>TRBD2|TRBJ2-4|TRBV3-1|-
CASSQDRKREGRNIQYF
TGTGCCAGCAGCCAAGATAGAAAGCGGGAGGGCCGCAACATTCAGTACTTC
>TRBD2|TRBJ2-1|TRBV9|few
CASSASSTSGEQFF
TGTGCCAGCAGCGCATCCTCAACTAGCGGTGAGCAGTTCTTC
>TRBD2|TRBJ2-7|TRBV11-3|many
CASTIRGGTHSYEQYF
TGTGCCAGCACCATCCGGGGGGGGACACACTCCTACGAGCAGTACTTC
>-|TRBJ2-1|TRBV6-1|many
CASSPGPWGNEQFF
TGTGCCAGCAGTCCGGGACCTTGGGGGAATGAGCAGTTCTTC
>-|TRBJ2-7|TRBV29-1|many
CSVEERGRDSYEQYF
TGCAGCGTTGAAGAGAGGGGCAGGGATTCCTACGAGCAGTACTTC
>-|TRBJ1-5|TRBV30|many
CAWRPDTFSNQPQHF
TGTGCCTGGAGACCGGACACCTTTAGCAATCAGCCCCAGCATTTT
>-|TRBJ1-2|TRBV4-1|few
CASSQDPGQMNYGYTF
TGCGCCAGCAGCCAAGATCCCGGACAAATGAACTATGGCTACACCTTC
>TRBD1|TRBJ2-7|TRBV12-3/TRBV12-4|-
CASSLATGGYEQYF
TGTGCCAGCAGTTTAGCGACAGGGGGCTACGAGCAGTACTTC
>-|TRBJ1-3|TRBV12-3/TRBV12-4|-
CASSFDMKGLGNTIYF
TGTGCCAGCAGTTTTGATATGAAGGGGTTGGGAAACACCATATATTTT
>-|TRBJ1-1|TRBV19|few
CASRTELNTEAFF
TGTGCCAGCCGGACAGAACTGAACACTGAAGCTTTCTTT
>-|TRBJ2-7|TRBV6-1|many
CASYRVHEQYF
TGTGCCAGCTACAGGGTCCACGAGCAGTACTTC
>TRBD2|TRBJ2-4|TRBV6-5|few
CASSYSAGLAGEWTKNIQYF
TGTGCCAGCAGTTACTCAGCCGGACTAGCGGGAGAGTGGACCAAAAACATTCAGTACTTC
>-|TRBJ1-5|TRBV30|-
CAWDRSNQPQHF
TGTGCCTGGGACAGAAGCAATCAGCCCCAGCATTTT
>-|TRBJ2-3|TRBV6-1|few
CASIENRATDTQYF
TGTGCCAGCATTGAGAACAGGGCCACAGATACGCAGTATTTT
>TRBD2|TRBJ2-1|TRBV3-1|many
CASSPQSGASGSPPHEQFF
TGTGCCAGCAGCCCACAATCCGGGGCTAGCGGGAGTCCACCCCATGAGCAGTTCTTC
>TRBD1|TRBJ1-5|TRBV7-8|few
CASSSSTGNLHGNQPQHF
TGTGCCAGCAGCTCCTCGACAGGGAACTTACATGGCAATCAGCCCCAGCATTTT
>TRBD2|TRBJ2-5|TRBV4-2|many
CASSQGTSGRSETQYF
TGTGCCAGCAGCCAAGGAACTAGCGGGAGGAGTGAGACCCAGTACTTC
>TRBD2|TRBJ2-1|TRBV5-1|many
CASSLVLAGPYNEQFF
TGCGCCAGCAGCTTGGTTCTAGCGGGTCCCTACAATGAGCAGTTCTTC
>TRBD2|TRBJ2-2|TRBV12-3/TRBV12-4|medium-sized
CASRWTSGRVGTGELFF
TGTGCCAGCAGATGGACTAGCGGGAGAGTCGGCACCGGGGAGCTGTTTTTT